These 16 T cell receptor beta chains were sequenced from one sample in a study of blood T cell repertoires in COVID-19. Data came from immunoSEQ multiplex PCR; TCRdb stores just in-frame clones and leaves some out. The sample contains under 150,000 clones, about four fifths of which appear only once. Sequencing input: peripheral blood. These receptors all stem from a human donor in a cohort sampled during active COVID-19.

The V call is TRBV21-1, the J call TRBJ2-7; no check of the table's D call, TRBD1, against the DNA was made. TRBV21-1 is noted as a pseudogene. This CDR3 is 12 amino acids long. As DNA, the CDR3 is TGTGCCAGCAGCATCGACAGGTACGAGCAGTACTTC. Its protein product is CASSIDRYEQYF.

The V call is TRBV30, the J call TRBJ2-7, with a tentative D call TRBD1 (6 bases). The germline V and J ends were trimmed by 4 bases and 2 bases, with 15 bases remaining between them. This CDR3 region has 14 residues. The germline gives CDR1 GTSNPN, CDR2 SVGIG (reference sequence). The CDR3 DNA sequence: TGTGCCTGGACCCGTCAGACAGGCCCCTACGAGCAGTACTTC. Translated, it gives CAWTRQTGPYEQYF. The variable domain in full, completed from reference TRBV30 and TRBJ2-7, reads SQTIHQWPATLVQPVGSPLSLECTVEGTSNPNLYWYRQAAGRGLQLLFYSVGIGQISSEVPQNLSASRPQDRQFILSSKKLLLSDSGFYLCAWTRQTGPYEQYFGPGTRLTVT.

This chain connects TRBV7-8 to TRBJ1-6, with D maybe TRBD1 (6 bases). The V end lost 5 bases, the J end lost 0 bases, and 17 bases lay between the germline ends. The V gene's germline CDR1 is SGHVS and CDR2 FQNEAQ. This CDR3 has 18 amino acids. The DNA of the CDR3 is TGTGCCAGCAGCGTACCTATCACAGGGAGCTCCTATAATTCACCCCTCCACTTT. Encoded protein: CASSVPITGSSYNSPLHF.

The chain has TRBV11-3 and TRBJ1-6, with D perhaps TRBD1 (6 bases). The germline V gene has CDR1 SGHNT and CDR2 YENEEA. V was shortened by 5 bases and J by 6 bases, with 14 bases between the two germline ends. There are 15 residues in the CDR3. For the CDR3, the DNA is TGTGCCAGCAGCCAGGACAGTAGAATTAATTCACCCCTCCACTTT. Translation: CASSQDSRINSPLHF.

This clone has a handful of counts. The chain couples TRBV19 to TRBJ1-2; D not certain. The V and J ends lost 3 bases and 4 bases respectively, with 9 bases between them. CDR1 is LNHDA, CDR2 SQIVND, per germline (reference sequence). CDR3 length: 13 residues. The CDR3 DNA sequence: TGTGCCAGTAGTATTGCGGTACTCTATGGCTACACCTTC. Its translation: CASSIAVLYGYTF.

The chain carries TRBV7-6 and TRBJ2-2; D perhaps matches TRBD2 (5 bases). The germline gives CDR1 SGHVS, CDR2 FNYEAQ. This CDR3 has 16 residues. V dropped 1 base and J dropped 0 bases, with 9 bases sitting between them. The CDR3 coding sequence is TGTGCCAGCAGCTTAGTCCCCGGGGCGAACACCGGGGAGCTGTTTTTT. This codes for CASSLVPGANTGELFF.

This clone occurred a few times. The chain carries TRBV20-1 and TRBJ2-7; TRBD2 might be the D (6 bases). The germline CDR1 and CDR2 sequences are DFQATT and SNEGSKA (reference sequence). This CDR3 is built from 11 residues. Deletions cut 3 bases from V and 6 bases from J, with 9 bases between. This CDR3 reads CSASWRGEQYF. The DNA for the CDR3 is TGCAGTGCTAGTTGGAGGGGCGAGCAGTACTTC.

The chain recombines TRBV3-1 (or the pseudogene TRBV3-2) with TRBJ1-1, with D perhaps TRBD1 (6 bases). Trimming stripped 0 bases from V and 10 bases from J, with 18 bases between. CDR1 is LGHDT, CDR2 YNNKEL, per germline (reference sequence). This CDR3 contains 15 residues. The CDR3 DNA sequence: TGTGCCAGCAGCCAAGATCCGAGGGACACGGGGGGAGCTTTCTTT. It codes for CASSQDPRDTGGAFF.

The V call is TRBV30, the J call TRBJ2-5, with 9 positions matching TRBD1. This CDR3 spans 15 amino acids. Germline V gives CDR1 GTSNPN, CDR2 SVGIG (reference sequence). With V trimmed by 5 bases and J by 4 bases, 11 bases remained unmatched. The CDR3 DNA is TGTGCCTGGGGGGGAAAACAGGGGGCTTCAGAGACCCAGTACTTC. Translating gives CAWGGKQGASETQYF.

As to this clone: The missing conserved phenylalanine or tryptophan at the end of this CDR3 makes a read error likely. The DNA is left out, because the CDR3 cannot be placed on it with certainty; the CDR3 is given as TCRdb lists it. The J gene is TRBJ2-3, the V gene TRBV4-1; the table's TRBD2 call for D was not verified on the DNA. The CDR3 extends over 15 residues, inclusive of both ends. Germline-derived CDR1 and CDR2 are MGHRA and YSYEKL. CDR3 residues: CASSQDLREAGGLNL.

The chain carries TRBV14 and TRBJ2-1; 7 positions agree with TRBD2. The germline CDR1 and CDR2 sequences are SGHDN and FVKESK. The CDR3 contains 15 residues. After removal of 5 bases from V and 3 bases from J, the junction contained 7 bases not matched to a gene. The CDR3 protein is CASSSLGGGYNEQFF. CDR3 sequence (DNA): TGTGCCAGCAGCTCCTTGGGGGGGGGCTACAATGAGCAGTTCTTC.

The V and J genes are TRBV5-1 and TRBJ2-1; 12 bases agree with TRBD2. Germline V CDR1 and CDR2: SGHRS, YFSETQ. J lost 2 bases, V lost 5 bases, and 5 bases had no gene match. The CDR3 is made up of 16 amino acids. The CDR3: CASRLLAGGAYNEQFF. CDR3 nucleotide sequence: TGCGCCAGCAGGCTCCTAGCGGGGGGGGCCTACAATGAGCAGTTCTTC.

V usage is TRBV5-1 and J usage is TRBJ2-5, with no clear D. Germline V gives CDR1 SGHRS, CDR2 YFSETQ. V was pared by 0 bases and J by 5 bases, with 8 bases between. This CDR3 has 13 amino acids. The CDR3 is CASSLDPEETQYF. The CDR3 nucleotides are TGCGCCAGCAGCTTGGACCCCGAGGAGACCCAGTACTTC.

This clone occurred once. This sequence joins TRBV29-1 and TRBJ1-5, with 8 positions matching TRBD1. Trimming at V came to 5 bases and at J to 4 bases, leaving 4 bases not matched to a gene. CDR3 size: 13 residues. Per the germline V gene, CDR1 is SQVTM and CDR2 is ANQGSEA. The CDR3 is CSVWTGPNQPQHF. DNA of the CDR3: TGCAGCGTTTGGACAGGGCCTAATCAGCCCCAGCATTTT.

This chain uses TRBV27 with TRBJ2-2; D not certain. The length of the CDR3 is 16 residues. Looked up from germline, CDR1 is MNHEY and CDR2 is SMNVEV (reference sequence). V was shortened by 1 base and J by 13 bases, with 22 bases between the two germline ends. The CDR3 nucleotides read TGTGCCAGCAGTTTATACCCTTCCGAGTCCGGCGGTCGGCTGTTTTTT. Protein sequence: CASSLYPSESGGRLFF.

The CDR3 coding sequence is TGTGCCAGCAGCCGCGATAATACAGGGGACGATGAAGCTTTCTTT. It codes for CASSRDNTGDDEAFF. This chain joins TRBV5-6 and TRBJ1-1, with 7 bases aligning to TRBD1. CDR1 and CDR2 from the germline V gene are SGHDT and YYEEEE. The CDR3 contains 15 residues. After removal of 4 bases from V and 7 bases from J, the junction contained 13 bases not matched to a gene.